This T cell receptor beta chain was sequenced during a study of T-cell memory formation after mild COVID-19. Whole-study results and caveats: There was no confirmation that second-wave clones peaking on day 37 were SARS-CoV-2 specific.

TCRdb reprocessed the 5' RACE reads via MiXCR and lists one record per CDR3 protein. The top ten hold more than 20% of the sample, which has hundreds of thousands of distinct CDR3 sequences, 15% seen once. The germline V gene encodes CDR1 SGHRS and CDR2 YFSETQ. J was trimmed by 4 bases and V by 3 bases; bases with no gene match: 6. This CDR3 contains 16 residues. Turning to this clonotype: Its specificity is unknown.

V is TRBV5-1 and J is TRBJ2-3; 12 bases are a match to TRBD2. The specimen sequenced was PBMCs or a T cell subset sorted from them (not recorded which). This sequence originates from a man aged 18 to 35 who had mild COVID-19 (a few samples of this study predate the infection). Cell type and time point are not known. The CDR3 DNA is TGCGCCAGCAGCTCATCTAGCGGGGGGGCCGCAGATACGCAGTATTTT. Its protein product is CASSSSSGGAADTQYF.